The clone carrying this T cell receptor (beta chain) was seen a handful of times. The data belong to a study of CD8+CD57+ T cells in acquired aplastic anemia. The overall study: Sorted CD4+ and CD8+ cells yielded around 3.2 ug of DNA on average.

The TCR beta profiling, which covered VDJ combination and CDR3 sequence, was carried out using genomic DNA as the template. Each CDR3 protein is one row after TCRdb ran MiXCR on the reads. The repertoire has about 210,000 distinct CDR3 sequences, approximately 60% of them found once; the top ten carry around 28%. This CDR3 has 9 amino acids. Germline V lookup: CDR1 MGHDK, CDR2 SYGVNS. The germline V and J ends were trimmed by 9 bases and 4 bases, with 3 bases remaining between them. The source material was sorted CD4+, CD8+, or CD8+CD57+ T cells (not recorded which) from PBMCs. The genes are TRBV25-1 and TRBJ2-5; D unresolved. This clonotype was sampled from a human donor in good health. CDR3 in DNA: TGTGCCAGTGGAGAGACCCAGTACTTC. It is translated as CASGETQYF.